This T cell receptor (beta chain) was recorded in a study of cytomegalovirus exposure and HLA in healthy donors. Study-level points and caveats: CMV antigen specificity was confirmed in vitro for a few CMV-associated chains. The investigators catalogued 150 or so TCR beta chains as cytomegalovirus-associated.

The repertoire was sequenced with immunoSEQ multiplex PCR; TCRdb's copy has only in-frame clones and lacks some. In the table there are 200,000 to 250,000 clones, around four fifths of which are singletons. A note on this clone: Its target is not known.

This sequence was found in a young woman in good health and CMV-seropositive. Material: PBMCs.

CDR3 loop: CASSFGPVSYEQYF. CDR3 coding DNA: TGTGCCAGCAGTTTCGGACCGGTCTCCTACGAGCAGTACTTC. The gene calls are TRBV27 and TRBJ2-7; D remains unclear. CDR3 length equals 14 residues. V was clipped by 3 bases and J by 0 bases, with 9 bases between them. Germline V gives CDR1 MNHEY, CDR2 SMNVEV (reference sequence).